Here is one T cell receptor (beta chain) with its context. What it recognizes is unknown. Genes here carry mouse names. Read data end 4 residues before the CDR3 end; the end is taken from the germline J gene. These data originate in a study of CD8+ T cells in alopecia areata. For the study at large: Graft recipients were roughly 6-11-week-old female C3H/HeJ mice, and donor skin originated from roughly 6-12-month-old C3H/HeJ mice with spontaneous alopecia. Overall study findings and caveats: Sequenced scalp T cells also include alphabeta T cells resident in normal skin. In patients, TCRs were shared less clearly than in mice, and HLA may possibly be involved.

Cells from pooled cutaneous lymph nodes were sorted by CD4, CD8alpha, NKG2D, NKG2ACE and other markers. The V gene lost 2 bases and the J gene lost 3 bases, with 9 bases spanning the gap. CDR3 size: 14 residues. Germline loops: CDR1 FNHDT, CDR2 SITEND (reference sequence). Extraction of RNA preceded its reverse transcription into cDNA, which served as the sequencing template. TCRdb's table, derived via immunoSEQ multiplex PCR, lists solely in-frame clones and lacks some. The sample presents 200,000 to 300,000 clones, none singletons. The receptor's source is a C3H/HeJ mouse with alopecia areata. MHC haplotype: H2-k. This sequence joins TRBV19 and TRBJ2-1, with unresolved D. The source material was CD4+ T cells sorted from a lymph node. CDR3 sequence reads: CASSIFGFYAEQFF. The covered CDR3 bases are TGTGCCAGCAGTATCTTTGGGTTCTATGCT.